This T cell receptor (beta chain) derives from a study of T cell responses to AZD1222 COVID-19 vaccine. Whole-study results and caveats: At study baseline, merely roughly 6 AZD1222 recipients were seropositive.

V was cut by 0 bases and J by 7 bases, with 17 bases left in between. Germline V gene data show CDR1 as SGHRS and CDR2 as YFSETQ. The CDR3 has 15 residues. Generated by immunoSEQ multiplex PCR, the TCRdb table keeps only in-frame clones and is missing some. The sample has over 100,000 clones, around 86% seen once. Of note for this clone: Its antigen is still unknown.

This TCR was recovered from an adult in good health. The rearrangement links TRBV5-1 to TRBJ2-7; a possible D gene is TRBD1 (5 bases). The material was peripheral blood, obtained on day 0 of AZD1222 vaccination. The CDR3 loop reads CASSLGSGPSGEQYF. Here the CDR3 DNA reads TGCGCCAGCAGCTTGGGTTCAGGGCCCTCCGGGGAGCAGTACTTC.